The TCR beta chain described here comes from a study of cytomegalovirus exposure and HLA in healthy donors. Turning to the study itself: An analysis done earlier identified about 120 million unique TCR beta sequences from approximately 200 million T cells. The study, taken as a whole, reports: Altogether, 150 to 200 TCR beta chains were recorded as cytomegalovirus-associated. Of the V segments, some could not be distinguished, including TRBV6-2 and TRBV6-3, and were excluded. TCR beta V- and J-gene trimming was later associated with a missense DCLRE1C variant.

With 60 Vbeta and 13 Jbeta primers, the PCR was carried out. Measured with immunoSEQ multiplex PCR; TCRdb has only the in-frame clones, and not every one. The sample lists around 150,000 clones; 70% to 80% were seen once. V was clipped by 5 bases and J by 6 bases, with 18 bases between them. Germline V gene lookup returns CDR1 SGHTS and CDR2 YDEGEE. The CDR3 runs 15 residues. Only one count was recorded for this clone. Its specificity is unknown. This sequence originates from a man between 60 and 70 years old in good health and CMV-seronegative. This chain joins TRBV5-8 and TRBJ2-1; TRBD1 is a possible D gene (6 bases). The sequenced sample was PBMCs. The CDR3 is CASRQDTGNPNEQFF. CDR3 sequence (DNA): TGTGCCAGCAGACAAGACACAGGGAACCCCAATGAGCAGTTCTTC. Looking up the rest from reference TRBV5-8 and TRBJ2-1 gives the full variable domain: EAGVTQSPTHLIKTRGQQATLRCSPISGHTSVYWYQQALGLGLQFLLWYDEGEERNRGNFPPRFSGRQFPNYSSELNVNALELEDSALYLCASRQDTGNPNEQFFGPGTRLTVL.